Below, 23 T cell receptor beta chains from the same sample are listed, as sequenced in a study of blood T cell repertoires in COVID-19. The protocol was immunoSEQ multiplex PCR, while the TCRdb copy is restricted to in-frame clones and leaves out a portion. Of roughly 500,000 clones detected, 85% to 90% appear once; the ten largest clones hold roughly 0.84%. Material: peripheral blood. The receptor source for this set is a man between 18 and 35 years old with COVID-19, enrolled during active disease.

The V and J genes are TRBV2 and TRBJ2-1; 7 bases agree with TRBD1. CDR1 SNHLY and CDR2 FYNNEI come from the germline V gene. V shed 4 bases and J 4 bases; nucleotides not matched to a gene: 7. This CDR3 has 15 residues. The CDR3 reads CASSVRQGSYNEQFF. The CDR3 DNA reads TGTGCCAGCAGTGTCCGACAGGGTTCGTACAATGAGCAGTTCTTC.

The V call is TRBV7-2, the J call TRBJ2-7; 12 nucleotides agree with TRBD2. The germline gives CDR1 SGHTA, CDR2 FQGNSA. J was trimmed by 1 base and V by 6 bases; bases with no gene match: 7. The CDR3 totals 16 residues. The DNA for the CDR3 is TGTGCCAGCAGTTGGATCGGGACTAGCGGGTCCTACGAGCAGTACTTC. Translated, it gives CASSWIGTSGSYEQYF.

This clone appeared once. This chain uses TRBV4-2 with TRBJ2-1; 8 bases are a match to TRBD2. The CDR3 covers 17 residues. V lost 0 bases to trimming and J lost 4 bases; unmatched junction nucleotides: 8. Germline V CDR1 and CDR2: LGHNA, YNFKEQ. The CDR3 DNA is TGTGCCAGCAGCCAAGATCAAGGTACTAGCGGATACAATGAGCAGTTCTTC. This codes for CASSQDQGTSGYNEQFF.

Only one count was recorded for this clone. This sequence joins TRBV19 and TRBJ1-1; D perhaps matches TRBD1 (6 bases). CDR1 and CDR2 (germline): LNHDA, SQIVND (reference sequence). V was shortened by 6 bases and J by 2 bases, with 19 bases between the two germline ends. There are 16 residues in the CDR3. The CDR3 nucleotides read TGTGCCAGTAGAACCGGGACACCGGGAGGAAACACTGAAGCTTTCTTT. Protein sequence: CASRTGTPGGNTEAFF.

This chain links TRBV5-1 with TRBJ2-1, with D unresolved. The CDR3 extends over 15 amino acids. CDR1 and CDR2 from the germline V gene are SGHRS and YFSETQ. V was shortened by 0 bases and J by 4 bases, with 11 bases between the two germline ends. CDR3 bases: TGCGCCAGCAGCTTGGTAGGCGGAGCTTACAATGAGCAGTTCTTC. This sequence encodes CASSLVGGAYNEQFF.

This clone showed up just once. CDR3 coding DNA: TGCGCCAGCAGTGAGGGGGCAGCGATATATGGCTACACCTTC. Its translation is CASSEGAAIYGYTF. J is TRBJ1-2 and V is TRBV10-2; tentatively, D is TRBD1 (5 bases). Trimming removed 2 bases at V and 5 bases at J, with 12 bases between. CDR3 length: 14 amino acids. From germline, CDR1 is WSHSY and CDR2 SAAADI.

The V gene is TRBV7-3, the J gene TRBJ2-1, with 11 bases lining up with TRBD1. Per germline, CDR1 SGHTA and CDR2 FQGTGA. Losses at the gene ends were 1 base for V and 2 bases for J; bases not matched to a gene: 10. There are 19 residues in the CDR3. This CDR3 reads CASSLKGQGAAGAYNEQFF. Written as DNA, the CDR3 is TGTGCCAGCAGCTTAAAAGGACAGGGGGCCGCGGGCGCCTACAATGAGCAGTTCTTC.

This sequence joins TRBV12-3 or TRBV12-4 and TRBJ1-3; D is undetermined. The CDR3 consists of 13 residues. V lost 6 bases, J lost 0 bases, and 6 bases lay in between. CDR3 loop: CASRHSSGNTIYF. The CDR3 DNA is TGTGCCAGCAGGCACAGCTCTGGAAACACCATATATTTT.

This clone was found a few times. The chain is built from TRBV27 and TRBJ1-2; tentatively, D is TRBD1 (6 bases). The germline CDR1 and CDR2 sequences are MNHEY and SMNVEV (reference sequence). The CDR3 covers 13 residues. The V and J ends lost 5 bases and 7 bases respectively, with 14 bases between them. CDR3 sequence (DNA): TGTGCCAGCAGTGACAGGAGACTTATTGGCTACACCTTC. Residues: CASSDRRLIGYTF.

The genes are TRBV18 and TRBJ2-3, with 11 bases matching TRBD2. The CDR3 is 15 amino acids. V lost 4 bases to trimming and J lost 2 bases; unmatched junction nucleotides: 2. Germline lookup yields CDR1 KGHSH and CDR2 LQKENI. The CDR3 sequence: CASSQTSGITDTQYF. DNA for the CDR3: TGTGCCAGCTCACAGACTAGCGGGATCACAGATACGCAGTATTTT.

This clone was counted a few times. The DNA for the CDR3 is TGTGCCAGCAGTGGACTAGCGGGGGGGACCCAGTACTTC. Translating gives CASSGLAGGTQYF. The genes are TRBV2 and TRBJ2-5; TRBD2 agrees at 13 bases. The CDR3 totals 13 residues. The germline V gene has CDR1 SNHLY and CDR2 FYNNEI. The junction had 0 bases not matched to a gene; V was cut back by 4 bases and J by 7 bases.

This sequence joins TRBV5-6 and TRBJ1-1, with D possibly being TRBD1 (6 bases). Germline loops: CDR1 SGHDT, CDR2 YYEEEE. The V and J ends lost 3 bases and 4 bases respectively, with 10 bases between them. This CDR3 spans 13 amino acids. The CDR3 region has the DNA TGTGCCAGCAGCTATACAGGGTTCACTGAAGCTTTCTTT. Amino acid sequence: CASSYTGFTEAFF.

The V call is TRBV19, the J call TRBJ1-2, with D hard to call. This CDR3 has 13 amino acids. The V end lost 3 bases, the J end lost 4 bases, and 9 bases lay between the germline ends. The V gene's germline CDR1 is LNHDA and CDR2 SQIVND (reference sequence). The CDR3 loop is CASSILSGYGYTF. The CDR3 region has the DNA TGTGCCAGTAGTATTCTCAGTGGCTATGGCTACACCTTC.

In its sample, this clone was seen once. This chain links TRBV5-4 with TRBJ1-1; 7 bases map to TRBD1. Germline-derived CDR1 and CDR2 are SGHNT and YYREEE (reference sequence). The V segment lost 0 bases and the J segment 0 bases; nucleotides outside the gene matches: 5. The CDR3 totals 16 residues. CDR3 loop: CASSLDGGTVNTEAFF. DNA for the CDR3: TGTGCCAGCAGCTTGGATGGTGGGACAGTGAACACTGAAGCTTTCTTT. Full variable domain (outside the CDR3, taken from reference TRBV5-4 and TRBJ1-1): ETGVTQSPTHLIKTRGQQVTLRCSSQSGHNTVSWYQQALGQGPQFIFQYYREEENGRGNFPPRFSGLQFPNYSSELNVNALELDDSALYLCASSLDGGTVNTEAFFGQGTRLTVV.

The rearrangement links TRBV18 to TRBJ1-2, with D hard to call. CDR3 size: 15 residues. Trimming removed 2 bases at V and 8 bases at J, with 18 bases between. Germline CDR1 and CDR2: KGHSH and LQKENI. Here the CDR3 reads CASSPDTSGIEGYTF. The DNA of the CDR3 is TGTGCCAGCTCACCAGATACTTCGGGTATAGAGGGCTACACCTTC.

The J gene is TRBJ2-7, the V gene TRBV7-6, with 11 bases matching TRBD2. The germline V gene encodes CDR1 SGHVS and CDR2 FNYEAQ. CDR3 length equals 14 residues. V trimming: 3 bases; J trimming: 2 bases; junction bases outside the gene matches: 0. The CDR3 here is CASSLTSGTYEQYF. The CDR3, as DNA: TGTGCCAGCAGCTTGACTAGCGGGACCTACGAGCAGTACTTC. Variable domain in full (rest from reference TRBV7-6 and TRBJ2-7): GAGVSQSPRYKVTKRGQDVALRCDPISGHVSLYWYRQALGQGPEFLTYFNYEAQQDKSGLPNDRFSAERPEGSISTLTIQRTEQRDSAMYRCASSLTSGTYEQYFGPGTRLTVT.

CDR3 amino acids: CASSDPGTDTQYF. The CDR3 bases are TGCGCCAGCAGTGACCCGGGAACTGATACGCAGTATTTT. The chain uses TRBV10-2 and TRBJ2-3, with D maybe TRBD2 (5 bases). Trimming pared 3 bases from V and 6 bases from J, leaving 10 bases between. CDR3 length equals 13 residues. The germline CDR1 and CDR2 sequences are WSHSY and SAAADI.

The chain recombines TRBV5-8 with TRBJ2-3; D might be TRBD1 (7 bases). CDR1 and CDR2 from the germline V gene are SGHTS and YDEGEE. Trimming left V 4 bases short and J 2 bases short, with 14 bases between. CDR3 length: 15 amino acids. CDR3 sequence: CASSTTGRLTDTQYF. The CDR3 DNA sequence: TGTGCCAGCAGCACGACAGGGAGGCTCACAGATACGCAGTATTTT.

J is TRBJ1-2 and V is TRBV29-1; the match to TRBD1 covers 8 bases. Germline V gene lookup returns CDR1 SQVTM and CDR2 ANQGSEA. V shed 4 bases and J 1 base; nucleotides not matched to a gene: 2. This CDR3 region has 13 residues. CDR3 nucleotides: TGCAGCGTTGGACAGGGGATTAACTATGGCTACACCTTC. It yields the protein CSVGQGINYGYTF.

J is TRBJ1-2 and V is TRBV4-2; D unclear. Germline V gene data show CDR1 as LGHNA and CDR2 as YNFKEQ. The length of the CDR3 is 13 residues. The germline V and J ends were trimmed by 2 bases and 6 bases, with 10 bases remaining between them. The CDR3 nucleotides are TGTGCCAGCAGCCAATACCGAGCGGATGGCTACACCTTC. This codes for CASSQYRADGYTF.

V and J are TRBV5-1 and TRBJ2-7; weak D call: TRBD2 (6 bases). This CDR3 has 15 residues. CDR1 is SGHRS and CDR2 is YFSETQ in the germline V gene. V was cut by 1 base and J by 5 bases, with 16 bases left in between. The CDR3 here is CASSLTAGRLHEQYF. In DNA form, the CDR3 reads TGCGCCAGCAGCTTGACGGCAGGGAGGCTCCACGAGCAGTACTTC.

The J gene is TRBJ1-5, the V gene TRBV27; tentatively, D is TRBD1 (6 bases). Trimming shortened V by 2 bases and J by 7 bases, and 12 bases separated the two germline ends. This CDR3 comprises 14 residues. The germline V gene has CDR1 MNHEY and CDR2 SMNVEV (reference sequence). The CDR3 region has the DNA TGTGCCAGCAGTTTAGGGACATCGGGACAGCCCCAGCATTTT. Residues: CASSLGTSGQPQHF.

This chain connects TRBV20-1 to TRBJ2-3; TRBD2 matches 9 bases. The CDR3 sequence is 14 residues long. V dropped 3 bases and J dropped 1; count of bases not matched to a gene: 2. Germline values: CDR1 DFQATT, CDR2 SNEGSKA (reference sequence). The DNA for the CDR3 is TGCAGTGCTAGTTCTAGCGGGGGCACAGATACGCAGTATTTT. Translated: CSASSSGGTDTQYF.